This T cell receptor beta chain was captured in a study of read filtering for tumor transcriptome and immune sequencing. This clonotype was found many times. What it binds is unknown. Study results and limitations: IR-seq captured clonotypes deeper and more reliably than RNA-seq.

The library was built from roughly 400 ng RNA with molecular barcoded adaptors for alpha/delta and beta/gamma chains. TCRdb reprocessed the reads via MiXCR and lists one record per CDR3 protein. The sample holds 50,000 or so distinct CDR3 sequences, approximately 12% seen once. Trimming left V 5 bases short and J 4 bases short, with 15 bases between. Germline-derived CDR1 and CDR2 are SGHAT and FQNNGV. The CDR3 runs to 16 residues. The sample comprised a population of CD138-negative cells sorted from bone marrow. The rearrangement joins TRBV11-2 to TRBJ2-6, with D tentatively TRBD2 (6 bases). This receptor was identified in a donor at least 40 years old with multiple myeloma. The CDR3 here is CASSPGVPPGANVLTF. The CDR3 region has the DNA TGTGCCAGCAGCCCGGGAGTCCCACCCGGGGCCAACGTCCTGACTTTC. The full variable domain, its missing parts supplied by reference TRBV11-2 and TRBJ2-6, is EAGVAQSPRYKIIEKRQSVAFWCNPISGHATLYWYQQILGQGPKLLIQFQNNGVVDDSQLPKDRFSAERLKGVDSTLKIQPAKLEDSAVYLCASSPGVPPGANVLTFGAGSRLTVL.